This T cell receptor (beta chain) appears in the sequencing data of a study of identical twins. The donor group consisted entirely of healthy Caucasians. This clonotype was recorded at least ten times. What it binds is not known. Unique molecular identifiers were present on cDNA, and template switching added a universal primer site. TCRdb re-analysed the 5' RACE reads in MiXCR, keeping a single row per CDR3 protein. The data hold hundreds of thousands of distinct CDR3 sequences, with more than 13% observed a single time. Study findings and constraints: Because invariant MAIT and iNKT cells could be present, zero-insertion analyses could be partly confounded.

Germline V gene data show CDR1 as LGHDT and CDR2 as YNNKEL (reference sequence). This CDR3 is 14 amino acids long. V was clipped by 7 bases and J by 7 bases; unmatched bases: 8. V usage is TRBV3-1 and J usage is TRBJ2-1; TRBD2 matches 9 bases. This TCR came from a woman younger than 30 in good health. Sequencing used memory (CD45RO+) T cells sorted from blood. The CDR3 coding sequence is TGTGCCAGCACCCTTAGCGGGGGCTTGAATGAGCAGTTCTTC. Translated, it gives CASTLSGGLNEQFF.